The clone carrying this T cell receptor (beta chain) was seen only once. This sample stems from a study of read filtering for tumor transcriptome and immune sequencing. As for the study in general: R-ISS stage counts were fewer than ten for I, more than 15 for II, 7 for III. RNA-seq yielded only roughly 75 to 1273 TCR reads, IR-seq about 3.5 to 11 million.

Germline loops: CDR1 SGHAT, CDR2 FQNNGV. With 2 bases removed from V and 11 bases from J, the gap between germline ends came to 10 bases. CDR3 size: 13 residues. This library used approximately 370 ng RNA and molecular barcoded adaptors spanning alpha/delta and beta/gamma chains. One entry per CDR3 protein, called by TCRdb with MiXCR from the reads. Among 14,000 to 15,000 distinct CDR3 sequences listed, approximately 20% were seen once. The chain links TRBV11-2 to TRBJ1-6; D unclear. The sequencing sample was made of a population of CD138-negative cells sorted from bone marrow. This TCR was sampled from a donor aged 40 or older with multiple myeloma. CDR3 loop: CASSLYYGAPLHF. CDR3 DNA sequence: TGTGCCAGCAGCTTATATTACGGCGCACCCCTCCACTTT.